One and the same sample provided the 19 T cell receptor beta chains below, sequenced in a study of CD8 T cells in Susac syndrome. Reverse transcription of 0.5 to 1 ug RNA was carried out with random hexamers. TCRdb reanalysed the immunoSEQ multiplex PCR reads using MiXCR and keeps one entry per CDR3 protein. The data show around 130,000 distinct CDR3 sequences, 85% to 95% seen once. Sequenced sample: CD4+ T cells from PBMCs. All receptors derive from a human donor in good health.

The rearrangement joins TRBV29-1 to TRBJ2-7; no clear D gene. CDR3 length equals 12 residues. Germline V gene lookup returns CDR1 SQVTM and CDR2 ANQGSEA. V dropped 4 bases and J dropped 0 bases, with 7 bases sitting between them. The CDR3 sequence is CSVGVSSYEQYF. CDR3 bases: TGCAGCGTTGGGGTCAGCTCCTACGAGCAGTACTTC.

The chain links TRBV9 to TRBJ2-2, with 16 nucleotides matching TRBD2. Trimming cost V 3 bases and J 6 bases; bases outside gene matches: 2. Per germline, CDR1 SGDLS and CDR2 YYNGEE. This CDR3 has 16 residues. CDR3 bases: TGTGCCAGCAGCGCTGGGACTAGCGGGAGGGCCGGGGAGCTGTTTTTT. Amino acid sequence: CASSAGTSGRAGELFF.

The rearrangement links TRBV6-5 to TRBJ2-7, with 9 positions matching TRBD2. The length of the CDR3 is 15 residues. J gave up 6 bases and V 5 bases, and 11 bases lay outside the gene matches. Germline assignment: CDR1 MNHEY and CDR2 SVGAGI. The CDR3 spells CASSPLGLAGGEQYF. In nucleotides, the CDR3 is TGTGCCAGCAGTCCCCTGGGACTAGCCGGGGGCGAGCAGTACTTC.

V is TRBV12-3 or TRBV12-4 and J is TRBJ2-7, with 7 bases that match TRBD1. Trimming took 5 bases from V and 4 from J; bases not matched to a gene: 5. The CDR3 consists of 13 residues. The CDR3 DNA is TGTGCCAGCAGTCCCGGGACAGAATACGAGCAGTACTTC. Translation gives CASSPGTEYEQYF.

The V call is TRBV6-2 or TRBV6-3, the J call TRBJ2-7, with D possibly TRBD1 on 7 matching bases. The CDR3 is 14 residues long. Looked up from germline, CDR1 is MNHEY and CDR2 is SVGEGT. V was cut by 10 bases and J by 5 bases, with 21 bases left in between. The CDR3 coding sequence is TGTGCCACCAGGGGGATAGCGGAGGGCAACGAGCAGTACTTC. Protein: CATRGIAEGNEQYF.

This clonotype was recorded only once. V is TRBV4-3 and J is TRBJ1-5; unclear D gene. Germline V lookup: CDR1 LGHNA, CDR2 YSLEER. Trimming shortened V by 0 bases and J by 6 bases, and 6 bases separated the two germline ends. The CDR3 has 13 residues. CDR3 sequence: CASSQELGQPQHF. CDR3 nucleotides: TGCGCCAGCAGCCAAGAATTGGGTCAGCCCCAGCATTTT.

The V and J genes are TRBV2 and TRBJ2-5, with TRBD1 matching over 9 bases. Germline CDR1 is SNHLY and CDR2 is FYNNEI. V shed 8 bases, J shed 4 bases, and the junction held 8 bases outside the gene matches. The CDR3 covers 14 residues. For the CDR3, the DNA is TGTGCCAGCGGCCGGACAGGGGCGGGAGAGACCCAGTACTTC. It translates to CASGRTGAGETQYF.

The chain links TRBV6-2 or TRBV6-3 to TRBJ1-3; no reliable D call. Trimming cost V 8 bases and J 8 bases, with 13 bases left between them. The CDR3 sequence is 12 residues long. CDR1 is MNHEY, CDR2 SVGEGT, per germline. The CDR3, as DNA: TGTGCCAGCTGGGATTGGATGGACACCATATATTTT. Translation: CASWDWMDTIYF.

The gene calls are TRBV30 and TRBJ1-5; no clear D gene. V dropped 0 bases and J dropped 2 bases, with 2 bases sitting between them. The length of the CDR3 is 12 residues. The germline CDR1 and CDR2 sequences are GTSNPN and SVGIG (reference sequence). The CDR3 reads CAWSVRNQPQHF. In nucleotides, the CDR3 is TGTGCCTGGAGTGTCCGCAATCAGCCCCAGCATTTT.

This rearrangement joins TRBV2 to TRBJ2-2, with a weak D call TRBD2 (6 bases). Germline values: CDR1 SNHLY, CDR2 FYNNEI. V was cut by 7 bases and J by 2 bases, with 11 bases left in between. CDR3 length: 14 amino acids. In DNA form, the CDR3 reads TGTGCCAGCATATGGGACTCCAACACCGGGGAGCTGTTTTTT. It is translated as CASIWDSNTGELFF.

CDR3 region: CASSFGRTYGYTF. In DNA form, the CDR3 reads TGTGCCAGCAGTTTTGGACGGACTTATGGCTACACCTTC. V and J are TRBV12-3 or TRBV12-4 and TRBJ1-2, with D uncertain. CDR3 length equals 13 residues. V was pared by 3 bases and J by 5 bases, with 10 bases between.

The genes are TRBV5-1 and TRBJ2-1; 11 bases match TRBD2. Trimming removed 1 base from V and 6 bases from J; junction bases left unmatched: 3. The CDR3 runs to 15 residues. Germline loops: CDR1 SGHRS, CDR2 YFSETQ. CDR3 bases: TGCGCCAGCAGCTTGACTAGCGGGAGCCCCAATGAGCAGTTCTTC. Translated, it gives CASSLTSGSPNEQFF.

This clonotype was counted once. The genes are TRBV18 and TRBJ1-2; TRBD1 agrees at 7 bases. Trimming at V came to 5 bases and at J to 3 bases, leaving 3 bases not matched to a gene. CDR1 KGHSH and CDR2 LQKENI come from the germline V gene. The CDR3 runs 13 residues. The CDR3 nucleotides are TGTGCCAGCTCAACAACAGGGGACTATGGCTACACCTTC. The encoded protein is CASSTTGDYGYTF.

The V call is TRBV19, the J call TRBJ2-2, with D hard to call. The V end was cut by 6 bases, the J end by 2 bases, with 10 bases between. The CDR3 contains 14 residues. The V gene's germline CDR1 is LNHDA and CDR2 SQIVND (reference sequence). CDR3 in amino acids: CASRHGTNTGELFF. The CDR3 coding sequence is TGTGCCAGTAGGCACGGAACCAACACCGGGGAGCTGTTTTTT.

The chain combines TRBV6-6 with TRBJ2-1, with 9 bases lining up with TRBD2. The CDR3 length is 16 residues. Germline-derived CDR1 and CDR2 are MNHNY and SVGAGI (reference sequence). Trimming removed 8 bases from V and 9 bases from J; junction bases left unmatched: 17. The CDR3 DNA reads TGTGCCAGCGGACCCGGAATTTTAGCGGGAGTCGTTGAGCAGTTCTTC. This sequence encodes CASGPGILAGVVEQFF.

Only one count was recorded for this clonotype. The gene calls are TRBV6-1 and TRBJ2-7; 16 nucleotides match TRBD2. The germline V gene has CDR1 MNHNS and CDR2 SASEGT. The V and J ends lost 7 bases and 3 bases, in that order; junction bases with no gene match: 6. The CDR3 is 16 residues long. The CDR3 is CASTGTSGRDSYEQYF. Here the CDR3 DNA reads TGTGCCAGCACCGGGACTAGCGGGAGGGATAGCTACGAGCAGTACTTC.

The chain combines TRBV7-2 with TRBJ1-5, with 7 bases identical to TRBD1. The CDR3 is 15 residues long. Unmatched junction bases numbered 10, after V lost 5 bases and J lost 6 bases. Germline CDR1 SGHTA, CDR2 FQGNSA. This chain's CDR3 is CASSPNTGAGQPQHF. CDR3 in DNA: TGTGCCAGCAGCCCGAACACAGGGGCCGGTCAGCCCCAGCATTTT.

Points on this clonotype: A read error is likely, as this CDR3 ends without the conserved phenylalanine or tryptophan. V is TRBV7-2 and J is TRBJ1-5; D is possibly TRBD1 (5 bases). Trimming removed 3 bases from V and 7 bases from J, with 13 bases in between. Germline loops: CDR1 SGHTA, CDR2 FQGNSA. The CDR3 covers 14 residues. CDR3 in amino acids: CASSFSRDEQPQHL. DNA of the CDR3: TGTGCCAGCAGCTTTTCCCGGGACGAACAGCCCCAGCATCTT.

The chain is built from TRBV4-2 and TRBJ1-1; the D is unclear. The V end was cut by 4 bases, the J end by 3 bases, with 15 bases between. Germline loops: CDR1 LGHNA, CDR2 YNFKEQ. The CDR3 sequence is 15 residues long. The CDR3 here is CASSPRSPGDTEAFF. DNA for the CDR3: TGTGCCAGCAGCCCACGCTCGCCCGGTGACACTGAAGCTTTCTTT.